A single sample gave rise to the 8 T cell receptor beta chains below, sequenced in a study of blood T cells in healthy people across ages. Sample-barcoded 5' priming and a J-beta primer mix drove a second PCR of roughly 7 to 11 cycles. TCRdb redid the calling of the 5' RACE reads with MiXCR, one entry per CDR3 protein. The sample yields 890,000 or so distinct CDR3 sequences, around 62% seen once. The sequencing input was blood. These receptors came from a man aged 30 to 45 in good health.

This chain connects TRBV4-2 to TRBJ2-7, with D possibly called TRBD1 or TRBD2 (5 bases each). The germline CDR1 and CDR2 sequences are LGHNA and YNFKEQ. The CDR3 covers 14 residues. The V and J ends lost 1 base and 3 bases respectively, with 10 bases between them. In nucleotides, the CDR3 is TGTGCCAGCAGCCAAGTCGAGGGGAACTACGAGCAGTACTTC. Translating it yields CASSQVEGNYEQYF.

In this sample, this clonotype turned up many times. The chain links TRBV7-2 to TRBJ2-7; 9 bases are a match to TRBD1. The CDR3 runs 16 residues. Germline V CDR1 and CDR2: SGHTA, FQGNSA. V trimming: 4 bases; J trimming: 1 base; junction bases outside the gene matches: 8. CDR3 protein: CASSSRDRAGSYEQYF. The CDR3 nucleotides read TGTGCCAGCAGCTCCCGGGACAGGGCGGGGTCCTACGAGCAGTACTTC.

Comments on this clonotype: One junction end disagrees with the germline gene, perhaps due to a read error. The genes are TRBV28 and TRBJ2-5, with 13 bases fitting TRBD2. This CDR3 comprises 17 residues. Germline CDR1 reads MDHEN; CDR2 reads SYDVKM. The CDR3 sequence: CANSLARLAGGQETQYF. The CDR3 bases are TGTGCCAACAGTTTAGCTAGACTAGCGGGGGGCCAAGAGACCCAGTACTTC.

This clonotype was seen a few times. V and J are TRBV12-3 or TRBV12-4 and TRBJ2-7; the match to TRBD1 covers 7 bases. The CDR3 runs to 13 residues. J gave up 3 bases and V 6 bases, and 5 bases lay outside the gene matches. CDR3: CASSWGQYYEQYF. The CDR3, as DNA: TGTGCCAGCAGCTGGGGACAGTACTACGAGCAGTACTTC.

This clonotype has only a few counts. CDR3 nucleotides: TGTGCCAGCAGCCTAGGGACTATCCTCCACTACAATGAGCAGTTCTTC. Protein: CASSLGTILHYNEQFF. The chain is built from TRBV7-8 and TRBJ2-1, with 7 nucleotides matching TRBD2. The CDR3 totals 16 residues. V shed 5 bases, J shed 3 bases, and the junction held 10 bases outside the gene matches. The germline CDR1 and CDR2 sequences are SGHVS and FQNEAQ.

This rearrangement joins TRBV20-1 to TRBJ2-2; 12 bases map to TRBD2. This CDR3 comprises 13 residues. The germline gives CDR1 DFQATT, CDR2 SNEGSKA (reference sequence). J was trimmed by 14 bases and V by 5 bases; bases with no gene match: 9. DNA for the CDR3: TGCAGTGCTCCTACTAGCGGGGGGTTTAGTCTGTTTTTT. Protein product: CSAPTSGGFSLFF.

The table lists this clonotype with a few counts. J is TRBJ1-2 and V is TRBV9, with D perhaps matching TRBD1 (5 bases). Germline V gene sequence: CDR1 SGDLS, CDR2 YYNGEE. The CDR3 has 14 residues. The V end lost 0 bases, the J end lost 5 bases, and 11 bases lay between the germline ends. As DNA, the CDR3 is TGTGCCAGCAGCGTAGGGGAGGGGAGTTATGGCTACACCTTC. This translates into CASSVGEGSYGYTF.

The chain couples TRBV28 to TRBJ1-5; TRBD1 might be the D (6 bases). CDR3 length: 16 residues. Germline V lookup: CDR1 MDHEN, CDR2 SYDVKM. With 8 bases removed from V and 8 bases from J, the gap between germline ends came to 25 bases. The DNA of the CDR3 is TGTGCCAGCTCCTTGGGGGGGGCGGAGGCCATCGAGCCCCAGCATTTT. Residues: CASSLGGAEAIEPQHF.